This T cell receptor beta chain was identified in a study of CD8 T cells in ankylosing spondylitis. Study observations and caveats: What seemed typical of ankylosing spondylitis blood was a TCR beta motif built from roughly 8 highly homologous variants. Some motif variants had been reported before (in reactive arthritis synovial fluid and blood). Within peripheral blood, clones linked to disease were CD8+ and relatively rare.

This clonotype was seen at least ten times. Its antigen is still unknown. The CDR3 loop spans 14 amino acids. V lost 6 bases to trimming and J lost 4 bases; unmatched junction nucleotides: 4. As the method for making TCR beta libraries, quantitative 5'-RACE with molecular barcodes was used. MiXCR, applied by TCRdb to the 5' RACE reads, yields one record per CDR3 protein. Altogether some 250,000 distinct CDR3 sequences are present, roughly a quarter being singletons, with the ten largest covering 0.61%. The TCR was taken from a male donor with ankylosing spondylitis or in good health (not recorded which). Sequencing used blood, either unsorted or a sorted T cell fraction (not recorded which). The rearrangement links TRBV12-3 or TRBV12-4 to TRBJ2-5, with 11 bases fitting TRBD2. For the CDR3, the DNA is TGTGCCAGCAGGCCTACTAGCGGGGGAGAGACCCAGTACTTC. Translating gives CASRPTSGGETQYF.